The 19 T cell receptor beta chains below all came from one sample that was sequenced in a study of beta chain features in type 1 diabetes. cDNA synthesis used the whole RNA isolate, giving expressed TCRB sequences. Clones were read by immunoSEQ multiplex PCR, and TCRdb kept only the in-frame ones, dropping some. Counted here are about 930,000 clones, 17% occurring once; the ten biggest clones make up 0.023%. The sample was naive CD4+ T cells from blood. The receptor source for this set is a woman aged 18-29 years in good health.

This clone showed up just a few times. The gene calls are TRBV19 and TRBJ1-1, with D perhaps TRBD1 (5 bases). The V gene's germline CDR1 is LNHDA and CDR2 SQIVND (reference sequence). This CDR3 spans 15 amino acids. The ends were cut back, 6 bases at V and 4 bases at J, with 18 bases in the middle. The CDR3 region is CASSSLIGVGTEAFF. In nucleotides, the CDR3 is TGTGCCAGTAGCTCTTTGATAGGGGTAGGCACTGAAGCTTTCTTT.

This clone was seen more than once but under ten times. V and J are TRBV19 and TRBJ2-1, with D perhaps assigned TRBD1 or TRBD2 (5 bases each). The V end lost 7 bases, the J end lost 2 bases, and 12 bases lay between the germline ends. Germline loops: CDR1 LNHDA, CDR2 SQIVND (reference sequence). The CDR3 totals 14 residues. The CDR3 nucleotides read TGTGCCAGTAAAAAGGGACCTGCCTACAATGAGCAGTTCTTC. It specifies CASKKGPAYNEQFF.

This clone showed up just a few times. V gene TRBV7-2 combines with J gene TRBJ1-3, with D unresolved. The V gene lost 4 bases and the J gene lost 5 bases, with 15 bases spanning the gap. Per germline, CDR1 SGHTA and CDR2 FQGNSA. This CDR3 spans 15 amino acids. The CDR3, as DNA: TGTGCCAGCAGCTCCCGGCGGGAATTAAGAAACACCATATATTTT. This sequence encodes CASSSRRELRNTIYF.

This chain uses TRBV27 with TRBJ2-3; 14 positions agree with TRBD2. Germline V lookup: CDR1 MNHEY, CDR2 SMNVEV (reference sequence). This CDR3 is 17 amino acids long. V gave up 5 bases and J gave up 6 bases; unmatched junction bases: 10. CDR3 DNA sequence: TGTGCCAGCAGTCTCACATGGACTAGCGGGAGGAGGGATACGCAGTATTTT. This codes for CASSLTWTSGRRDTQYF.

This clone was counted between two and nine times. This sequence joins TRBV11-2 and TRBJ2-3; the match to TRBD2 covers 14 bases. Looked up from germline, CDR1 is SGHAT and CDR2 is FQNNGV. The CDR3 runs to 15 residues. The V and J ends lost 5 bases and 11 bases, in that order; junction bases with no gene match: 9. The CDR3 loop reads CASSPTSGRAGGQYF. CDR3 in DNA: TGTGCCAGCAGCCCGACTAGCGGGAGGGCCGGCGGGCAGTATTTT.

The chain couples TRBV6-5 to TRBJ2-1; 7 positions agree with TRBD1. With 7 bases clipped from V and 5 bases from J, the junction kept 11 bases outside the gene matches. The CDR3 runs to 15 residues. Looked up from germline, CDR1 is MNHEY and CDR2 is SVGAGI. This CDR3 reads CASTSPTGTDNEQFF. In nucleotides, the CDR3 is TGTGCCAGCACATCACCGACAGGGACGGACAATGAGCAGTTCTTC.

This clone has more than one count but fewer than ten. The chain has TRBV12-5 and TRBJ1-4, with a tentative D call TRBD1 (6 bases). The V and J ends lost 5 bases and 7 bases respectively, with 23 bases between them. Germline V gene data show CDR1 as LGHNT and CDR2 as FRNRAP. The CDR3 sequence is 17 residues long. The CDR3 here is CASGNDYRAPLLEKLFF. The DNA of the CDR3 is TGTGCTAGTGGTAACGACTACAGGGCTCCACTGCTTGAAAAACTGTTTTTT.

This clone was detected ten times or more. The chain employs TRBV7-9 and TRBJ2-1; 7 bases align to TRBD2. V lost 3 bases, J lost 5 bases, and 1 base stayed unmatched. This CDR3 contains 13 residues. Germline V gene data show CDR1 as SEHNR and CDR2 as FQNEAQ (reference sequence). As DNA, the CDR3 is TGTGCCAGCAGCTTTGGACTAGACAATGAGCAGTTCTTC. Protein sequence: CASSFGLDNEQFF. The full variable domain, its missing parts supplied by reference TRBV7-9 and TRBJ2-1, is DTGVSQNPRHKITKRGQNVTFRCDPISEHNRLYWYRQTLGQGPEFLTYFQNEAQLEKSRLLSDRFSAERPKGSFSTLEIQRTEQGDSAMYLCASSFGLDNEQFFGPGTRLTVL.

In this sample, this clone turned up a few times. The chain combines TRBV4-2 with TRBJ1-3; D perhaps matches TRBD1 (5 bases). The CDR3 contains 15 residues. CDR1 is LGHNA, CDR2 YNFKEQ, per germline. The germline V and J ends were trimmed by 4 bases and 0 bases, with 10 bases remaining between them. Here the CDR3 DNA reads TGTGCCAGCAGCCTAGGCGGGACCTCTGGAAACACCATATATTTT. Amino acid sequence: CASSLGGTSGNTIYF.

This clone was seen only a few times. The rearrangement links TRBV18 to TRBJ2-5; D is uncertain. CDR1 is KGHSH and CDR2 is LQKENI in the germline V gene. Trimming shortened V by 0 bases and J by 7 bases, and 15 bases separated the two germline ends. The CDR3 is 15 residues long. As DNA, the CDR3 is TGTGCCAGCTCACCACCGGTTGTCCGGCTAAGGACCCAGTACTTC. It is translated as CASSPPVVRLRTQYF.

This clone appeared a single time. This chain joins TRBV12-5 and TRBJ2-7; D could derive from TRBD1 or TRBD2 (5 bases each). Deletions cut 7 bases from V and 7 bases from J, with 17 bases between. The germline V gene encodes CDR1 LGHNT and CDR2 FRNRAP. The CDR3 extends over 13 amino acids. As DNA, the CDR3 is TGTGCTAGTGCCCCCGGGACCCAAGGGGAGCAGTACTTC. Translating it yields CASAPGTQGEQYF.

This clone was counted only a few times. The V gene is TRBV18, the J gene TRBJ2-7; D might be TRBD2 (5 bases). CDR3 length equals 15 residues. Between the trimmed V and J ends, which lost 0 bases and 6 bases, there was a span of 15 bases. In germline, CDR1 is KGHSH, CDR2 LQKENI. The DNA for the CDR3 is TGTGCCAGCTCACCACCCCTAGGTAACCGGGGCGAGCAGTACTTC. Translation: CASSPPLGNRGEQYF.

A note on this clone: Other nucleotide sequences from this sample produce the same CDR3. The V gene is TRBV19, the J gene TRBJ1-1; D is unresolved. Germline V gene lookup returns CDR1 LNHDA and CDR2 SQIVND (reference sequence). The CDR3 contains 12 residues. The V end lost 1 base, the J end lost 1 base, and 1 base lay between the germline ends. CDR3 in amino acids: CASSIGNTEAFF. The CDR3 region has the DNA TGTGCCAGTAGTATAGGGAACACTGAAGCTTTCTTT.

The chain uses TRBV28 and TRBJ2-5, with D perhaps TRBD1 (6 bases). Germline V CDR1 and CDR2: MDHEN, SYDVKM. There are 11 residues in the CDR3. V dropped 5 bases and J dropped 13 bases, with 14 bases sitting between them. The CDR3 reads CASSTGRRAYF. CDR3 sequence (DNA): TGTGCCAGCAGTACAGGGCGGCGAGCGTACTTC.

The CDR3 region is CASSLGHGRWYEQYF. CDR3 DNA: TGTGCCAGCAGCTTAGGGCATGGACGGTGGTACGAGCAGTACTTC. The rearrangement links TRBV5-4 to TRBJ2-7; the D is unclear. Germline V gene sequence: CDR1 SGHNT, CDR2 YYREEE (reference sequence). V was cut by 2 bases and J by 4 bases, with 16 bases left in between. The CDR3 length is 15 residues.

Regarding this clone: An end of the junction differs from the germline gene, which may be a read error. J is TRBJ2-7 and V is TRBV18; the match to TRBD1 covers 9 bases. CDR3 size: 15 residues. CDR1 and CDR2 from the germline V gene are KGHSH and LQKENI. In DNA form, the CDR3 reads TGTGCCAGCTCCCCACCGGGACAGGGTCACTACGAGCAGTACTTC. This codes for CASSPPGQGHYEQYF.

The V and J genes are TRBV14 and TRBJ1-1; 7 nucleotides agree with TRBD1. The junction had 5 bases not matched to a gene; V was cut back by 6 bases and J by 4 bases. The CDR3 is made up of 13 amino acids. Germline V gene sequence: CDR1 SGHDN, CDR2 FVKESK. The CDR3 bases are TGTGCCAGCAGACCAGGGGGACGCACTGAAGCTTTCTTT. Translating gives CASRPGGRTEAFF.

This clone was detected only a few times. The V and J genes are TRBV28 and TRBJ2-7; a weak D match, TRBD2 (5 bases). V was trimmed by 5 bases and J by 7 bases, leaving 12 bases between them. The CDR3 extends over 12 amino acids. CDR1 MDHEN and CDR2 SYDVKM come from the germline V gene. The CDR3 loop is CASSTTTSEQYF. CDR3 coding DNA: TGTGCCAGCAGTACGACTACTAGTGAGCAGTACTTC.

This clone was seen a few times. The chain joins TRBV2 to TRBJ1-1; D gene ambiguous. Germline values: CDR1 SNHLY, CDR2 FYNNEI. The CDR3 loop spans 13 amino acids. Trimming removed 2 bases from V and 4 bases from J, with 8 bases in between. The CDR3 here is CASSEREGTEAFF. The CDR3 DNA reads TGTGCCAGCAGTGAACGGGAAGGCACTGAAGCTTTCTTT. The full variable domain, with the rest looked up from reference TRBV2 and TRBJ1-1, is EPEVTQTPSHQVTQMGQEVILRCVPISNHLYFYWYRQILGQKVEFLVSFYNNEISEKSEIFDDQFSVERPDGSNFTLKIRSTKLEDSAMYFCASSEREGTEAFFGQGTRLTVV.